This TCR beta chain was captured in a study of blood T cell repertoires in COVID-19. Across the whole study: Samples representing acute and convalescent COVID-19 were sourced from the United States, Italy and Spain.

Germline V gene data show CDR1 as SGHRS and CDR2 as YFSETQ. The CDR3 consists of 14 residues. The germline V and J ends were trimmed by 3 bases and 7 bases, with 14 bases remaining between them. Original processing methods: Nucleated cell counts were estimated from reference gene primer amplification. Assay: immunoSEQ multiplex PCR; the TCRdb copy retains only in-frame clones and omits some. Clone size and V and J calls were adopted from that table, with D and trimming inferred from the DNA. The table includes about 70,000 clones, 82% detected once. The TCR originated in a woman aged 55-70 years with acute or convalescent COVID-19. The sequencing sample was made of peripheral blood. The genes are TRBV5-1 and TRBJ2-1; D not certain. The CDR3 spells CASSSFTAGNEQFF. DNA of the CDR3: TGCGCCAGCAGCTCCTTCACTGCCGGGAATGAGCAGTTCTTC.